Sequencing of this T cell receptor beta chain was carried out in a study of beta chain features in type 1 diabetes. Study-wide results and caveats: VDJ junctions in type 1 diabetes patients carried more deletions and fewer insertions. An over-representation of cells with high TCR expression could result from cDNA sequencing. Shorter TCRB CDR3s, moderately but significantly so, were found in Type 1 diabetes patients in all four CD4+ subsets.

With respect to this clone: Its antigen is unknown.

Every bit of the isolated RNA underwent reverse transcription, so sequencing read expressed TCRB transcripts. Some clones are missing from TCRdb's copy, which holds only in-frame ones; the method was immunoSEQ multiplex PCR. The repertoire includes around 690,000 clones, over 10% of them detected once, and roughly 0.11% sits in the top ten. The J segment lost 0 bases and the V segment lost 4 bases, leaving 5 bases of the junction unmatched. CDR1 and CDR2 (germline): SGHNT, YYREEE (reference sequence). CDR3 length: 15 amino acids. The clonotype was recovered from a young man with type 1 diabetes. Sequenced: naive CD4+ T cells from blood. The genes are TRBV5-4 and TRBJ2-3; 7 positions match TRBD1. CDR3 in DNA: TGTGCCAGCAGCCGGGACAGCTCTAGCACAGATACGCAGTATTTT. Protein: CASSRDSSSTDTQYF.